The 4 T cell receptor beta chains listed next were all sequenced from one sample in a study of blood T cell repertoires in COVID-19. Some clones are missing from TCRdb's copy, which holds only in-frame ones; the method was immunoSEQ multiplex PCR. The data contain about 130,000 clones, about 90% of them seen just once; the ten biggest clones take up roughly 2.5%. Sample: peripheral blood. The receptors here all came from a man aged 50 to 60 with active COVID-19.

CDR3 coding DNA: TGTGCCAGTAGTTCGACAGGGTTCTACGAGCAGTACTTC. Translating gives CASSSTGFYEQYF. V usage is TRBV19 and J usage is TRBJ2-7, with 7 nucleotides matching TRBD1. The junction had 4 bases not matched to a gene; V was cut back by 5 bases and J by 3 bases. CDR1 LNHDA and CDR2 SQIVND come from the germline V gene (reference sequence). The CDR3 is 13 residues long.

The chain is built from TRBV6-6 and TRBJ1-2, with 8 bases aligning to TRBD1. CDR3 size: 12 residues. CDR1 and CDR2 from the germline V gene are MNHNY and SVGAGI (reference sequence). J lost 4 bases, V lost 10 bases, and 5 bases had no gene match. In DNA form, the CDR3 reads TGTGCCACCACTGGACAGGGCTATGGCTACACCTTC. Its protein product is CATTGQGYGYTF.

Only one count was recorded for this clone. The chain is built from TRBV11-2 and TRBJ2-5, with 9 nucleotides matching TRBD2. Germline V lookup: CDR1 SGHAT, CDR2 FQNNGV. Losses at the gene ends were 5 bases for V and 1 base for J; bases not matched to a gene: 2. The CDR3 runs 14 residues. Here the CDR3 DNA reads TGTGCCAGCAGCCGGGGACTAGCCCAAGAGACCCAGTACTTC. Encoded protein: CASSRGLAQETQYF.

The chain combines TRBV12-3 or TRBV12-4 with TRBJ1-5, with unresolved D. This CDR3 comprises 13 residues. V was pared by 3 bases and J by 4 bases, with 7 bases between. The CDR3 nucleotides read TGTGCCAGCAGTTTGACACAGAATCAGCCCCAGCATTTT. Amino acids: CASSLTQNQPQHF.